This T cell receptor (beta chain) was captured in a study of cytomegalovirus exposure and HLA in healthy donors. Findings and limits, study-wide: Later analysis reportedly placed an Asian-associated ancestry cluster below the approximately 700-donor mean in N-insertions. Reported results showed that the classifier diagnosed cytomegalovirus status with high specificity and sensitivity. Productive rates of about 87% or about 30% were seen for most TCR beta V segments in an earlier analysis.

A remark on this clone: Its target is not known.

The study ran its PCR with 60 Vbeta and 13 Jbeta primers. This table comes from immunoSEQ multiplex PCR, and its TCRdb copy is limited to in-frame clones, with some not included. The sample has approximately 100,000 clones, 70% to 85% seen once. The CDR3 extends over 14 amino acids. Germline V gives CDR1 SGHTA, CDR2 FQGNSA. The V end was cut by 2 bases, the J end by 2 bases, with 10 bases between. The chain links TRBV7-2 to TRBJ2-7, with D tentatively TRBD2 (6 bases). The clonotype originates from a boy aged 5-17 years in good health and CMV-seronegative. Specimen: PBMCs. CDR3 loop: CASSLRRDPYEQYF. The CDR3 DNA follows: TGTGCCAGCAGCTTACGGCGGGACCCCTACGAGCAGTACTTC. Looking up the rest from reference TRBV7-2 and TRBJ2-7 gives the full variable domain: GAGVSQSPSNKVTEKGKDVELRCDPISGHTALYWYRQSLGQGLEFLIYFQGNSAPDKSGLPSDRFSAERTGGSVSTLTIQRTQQEDSAVYLCASSLRRDPYEQYFGPGTRLTVT.